This is a list of T cell receptor beta chains from one sample in a study of T cell repertoires in cytomegalovirus infection. Their antigens are not known. TCRdb fed the reads into MiXCR, producing one record per CDR3 protein. The data hold hundreds of thousands of distinct CDR3 sequences, with about 33% observed a single time. The input for sequencing was cultured PBMCs, taken from culture after CMV antigen stimulation. These receptors came from a human donor in good health (CMV status not recorded). Some clones in this sample may be carry-over from other donors' samples. Each CDR3 is given with its conserved first and last residue. The D gene is left open where the match is weak. Rows may omit the clone size; those that give it use once, few, many or a size class.

clone_size j_call v_call cdr3_length d_call cdr3_aa cdr3_nt
many TRBJ2-3 TRBV6-2/TRBV6-3 17 TRBD2 CASSYGMGLAYTDTQYF TGTGCCAGCAGCTACGGGATGGGACTAGCCTACACAGATACGCAGTATTTT
few TRBJ2-7 TRBV12-3/TRBV12-4 13 . CASRRHASYEQYF TGTGCCAGCAGGAGACACGCTTCCTACGAGCAGTACTTC
. TRBJ1-2 TRBV7-9 14 . CASSLRQINYGYTF TGTGCCAGCAGCTTAAGACAGATTAACTATGGCTACACCTTC
. TRBJ1-5 TRBV28 13 . CASTLTGSEPQHF TGTGCCAGCACTCTGACGGGGTCAGAGCCCCAGCATTTT
. TRBJ2-5 TRBV19 18 TRBD2 CASSMASRASGRQETQYF TGTGCCAGTAGTATGGCTAGTAGGGCTAGCGGCCGGCAAGAGACCCAGTACTTC
. TRBJ2-3 TRBV4-3 14 . CASSQYSSTDTQYF TGCGCCAGCAGCCAATACAGCTCCACAGATACGCAGTATTTT
few TRBJ2-7 TRBV28 14 . CASSKDYSSYEQYF TGTGCCAGCAGCAAGGACTACTCGTCCTACGAGCAGTACTTC
. TRBJ1-5 TRBV5-6 16 TRBD1 CASSLWDREIHQPQHF TGTGCCAGCAGCTTGTGGGACAGGGAGATTCATCAGCCCCAGCATTTT
. TRBJ1-2 TRBV20-1 14 . CSARDPRENYGYTF TGCAGTGCTAGAGATCCCCGGGAAAACTATGGCTACACCTTC
few TRBJ2-7 TRBV7-9 14 . CASSLGGGKGEQYF TGTGCCAGCAGCTTGGGAGGGGGCAAGGGCGAGCAGTACTTC
few TRBJ2-3 TRBV7-9 18 TRBD2 CASSFSGGGRFSTDTQYF TGTGCCAGCAGCTTCAGTGGCGGCGGGAGGTTTAGCACAGATACGCAGTATTTT
. TRBJ1-1 TRBV6-1 15 . CASSVPGPGNTEAFF TGTGCCAGCAGTGTCCCGGGCCCCGGGAACACTGAAGCTTTCTTT
few TRBJ1-2 TRBV10-3 14 TRBD1 CATLPGQEIYGYTF TGTGCCACCCTACCGGGACAGGAGATCTATGGCTACACCTTC
many TRBJ2-1 TRBV7-2 17 TRBD2 CASRTSGLADRNNEQFF TGTGCCAGCAGAACAAGCGGACTAGCCGATAGGAACAATGAGCAGTTCTTC
many TRBJ2-1 TRBV7-2 14 . CASSLDPRRRGQFF TGTGCCAGCAGCTTAGACCCCCGGAGGCGGGGGCAGTTCTTC
. TRBJ2-5 TRBV29-1 12 . CSVVGQQETQYF TGCAGCGTTGTTGGTCAGCAAGAGACCCAGTACTTC
few TRBJ2-3 TRBV18 13 . CASSPLELDTQYF TGTGCCAGCTCACCATTAGAATTGGATACGCAGTATTTT
few TRBJ2-7 TRBV27 14 TRBD1 CASSLGTGPSGQYF TGTGCCAGCAGTTTAGGGACAGGGCCGTCCGGGCAGTACTTC
few TRBJ2-3 TRBV19 15 TRBD2 CASSIRDYHTDTQYF TGTGCCAGTAGTATTCGGGACTACCACACAGATACGCAGTATTTT
. TRBJ2-4 TRBV19 16 . CASSDGTGRPKNIQYF TGTGCCAGTAGTGATGGTACAGGTCGCCCAAAAAACATTCAGTACTTC
few TRBJ2-7 TRBV11-2 15 TRBD2 CASSLTGTRYYEQYF TGTGCCAGCAGCTTGACCGGGACTAGGTACTACGAGCAGTACTTC
. TRBJ1-6 TRBV28 17 . CASSPGHGSSYNSPLHF TGTGCCAGCAGTCCGGGACACGGGAGCTCCTATAATTCACCCCTCCACTTT
. TRBJ1-4 TRBV6-8 15 TRBD1 CASSYSAGTDEKLFF TGTGCCAGCAGTTACTCGGCGGGGACAGATGAAAAACTGTTTTTT
. TRBJ2-1 TRBV29-1 13 TRBD2 CSVEGRLAEKQFF TGCAGCGTTGAAGGGCGACTAGCGGAAAAGCAGTTCTTC
. TRBJ2-7 TRBV10-3 15 . CAISESRDTSYEQYF TGTGCCATCAGTGAGTCCCGGGACACTTCCTACGAGCAGTACTTC
. TRBJ2-5 TRBV5-4 16 . CASSSSGRSPEETQYF TGTGCCAGCAGCTCCTCGGGGCGGTCCCCCGAAGAGACCCAGTACTTC
. TRBJ2-3 TRBV7-9 15 . CASSPRTLNSDTQYF TGTGCCAGCAGTCCGAGGACCTTAAATTCAGATACGCAGTATTTT
. TRBJ1-4 TRBV12-5 17 . CASGSGAGIGGNEKLFF TGTGCTAGTGGTTCCGGGGCGGGGATCGGCGGGAATGAAAAACTGTTTTTT
. TRBJ2-7 TRBV11-2 14 TRBD1 CASGITGVGYEQYF TGTGCCAGCGGAATAACAGGGGTGGGCTACGAGCAGTACTTC
. TRBJ2-5 TRBV7-2 15 . CASSPPRTTQETQYF TGTGCCAGCAGCCCCCCTCGGACGACTCAAGAGACCCAGTACTTC
many TRBJ1-6 TRBV7-2 11 . CASSLDLLLHF TGTGCCAGCAGCTTAGATCTCCTTCTCCACTTT